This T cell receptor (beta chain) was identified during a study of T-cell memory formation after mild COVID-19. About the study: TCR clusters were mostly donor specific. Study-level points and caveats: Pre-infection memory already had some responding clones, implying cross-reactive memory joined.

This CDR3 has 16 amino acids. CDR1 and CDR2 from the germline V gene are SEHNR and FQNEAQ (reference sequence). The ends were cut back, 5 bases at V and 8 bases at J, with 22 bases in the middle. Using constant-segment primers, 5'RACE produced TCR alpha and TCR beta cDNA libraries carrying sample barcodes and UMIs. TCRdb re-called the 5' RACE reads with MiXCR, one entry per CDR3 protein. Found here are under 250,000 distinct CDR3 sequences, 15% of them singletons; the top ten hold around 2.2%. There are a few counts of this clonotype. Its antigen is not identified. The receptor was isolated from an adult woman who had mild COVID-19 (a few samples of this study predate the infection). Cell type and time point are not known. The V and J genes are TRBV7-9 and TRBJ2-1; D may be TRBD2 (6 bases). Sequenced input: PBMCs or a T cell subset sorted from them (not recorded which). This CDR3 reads CASSRTRLGSRDEQFF. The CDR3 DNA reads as TGTGCCAGCAGCCGCACCCGACTAGGTTCCAGGGATGAGCAGTTCTTC.